These 21 T cell receptor beta chains originate from one sample sequenced in a study of T cells in Graves' hyperthyroidism and ophthalmopathy. Amplified TCR beta CDR3 regions came from RNA transcripts. The TCR CDR3 was amplified in a first-round RT-PCR using the HTBI primer set. TCRdb analysed the multiplex PCR reads with MiXCR anew, one entry per CDR3 protein. The table shows about 420,000 distinct CDR3 sequences, with 15% to 19% occurring only once. The sample was blood. The receptors come from a woman younger than 35 with Graves' hyperthyroidism.

This clonotype was detected a few times. J is TRBJ1-1 and V is TRBV18, with TRBD1 as a possible D gene (6 bases). This CDR3 spans 15 amino acids. The V end lost 2 bases, the J end lost 3 bases, and 13 bases lay between the germline ends. Germline lookup yields CDR1 KGHSH and CDR2 LQKENI. CDR3: CASSPLGGSDTEAFF. CDR3 coding DNA: TGTGCCAGCTCACCATTGGGGGGCTCGGACACTGAAGCTTTCTTT.

This clonotype was seen a handful of times. V is TRBV4-1 and J is TRBJ2-3; a possible D gene is TRBD2 (7 bases). V lost 0 bases and J 4 bases, leaving 17 bases between the germline ends. Germline CDR1 is MGHRA and CDR2 is YSYEKL. The length of the CDR3 is 17 residues. In nucleotides, the CDR3 is TGCGCCAGCAGCCAAGATCCCCCTCAGGGGAGGGCAGATACGCAGTATTTT. Amino acids: CASSQDPPQGRADTQYF.

On this clonotype: Just one base apart from a much larger clone, this may be a read error. The J gene is TRBJ2-1, the V gene TRBV10-3, with TRBD1 matching over 9 bases. The CDR3 has 13 residues. J was trimmed by 7 bases and V by 10 bases; bases with no gene match: 8. The germline V gene has CDR1 ENHRY and CDR2 SYGVKD. The DNA of the CDR3 is TGTGCCAGCAGCCTGGGGACAGGGAATGAGCAGTTCTTC. Protein product: CASSLGTGNEQFF.

This clonotype was picked up a small number of times. The chain employs TRBV5-6 and TRBJ2-1; the D gene is possibly TRBD1 (7 bases). V was pared by 4 bases and J by 12 bases, with 26 bases between. The length of the CDR3 is 16 residues. The germline gives CDR1 SGHDT, CDR2 YYEEEE. In DNA form, the CDR3 reads TGTGCCAGCAGCCCGGGTCGGGACAGACTAGGGGGAGGGCAGTTCTTC. It translates to CASSPGRDRLGGGQFF.

This clonotype was counted only a few times. This chain connects TRBV14 to TRBJ2-2; D gene ambiguous. V dropped 1 base and J dropped 5 bases, with 8 bases sitting between them. The length of the CDR3 is 14 residues. Germline V gene sequence: CDR1 SGHDN, CDR2 FVKESK. The CDR3 protein is CASSQVSLTGELFF. Written as DNA, the CDR3 is TGTGCCAGCAGCCAAGTCAGTTTGACCGGGGAGCTGTTTTTT.

The V gene is TRBV20-1, the J gene TRBJ1-3, with D unresolved. V dropped 1 base and J dropped 8 bases, with 6 bases sitting between them. The germline CDR1 and CDR2 sequences are DFQATT and SNEGSKA (reference sequence). CDR3 size: 11 residues. The CDR3 DNA follows: TGCAGTGCTAGAGGTTGGGACACCATATATTTT. This sequence encodes CSARGWDTIYF.

The sample holds many counts of this clonotype. The chain uses TRBV6-2 or TRBV6-3 and TRBJ2-7; perhaps TRBD1 as D (6 bases). Germline CDR1 reads MNHEY; CDR2 reads SVGEGT. The CDR3 sequence is 15 residues long. Trimming pared 5 bases from V and 5 bases from J, leaving 19 bases between. CDR3 residues: CASSTSPDRVNEQYF. In DNA form, the CDR3 reads TGTGCCAGCAGTACATCGCCGGACAGAGTAAACGAGCAGTACTTC.

CDR3 coding DNA: TGTGCCAGCAGCCCTCTTCCTACTAACGAGCAGTACTTC. Its translation is CASSPLPTNEQYF. The chain links TRBV9 to TRBJ2-7; no reliable D call. CDR1 is SGDLS, CDR2 YYNGEE, per germline. Trimming stripped 4 bases from V and 5 bases from J, with 13 bases between. This CDR3 is built from 13 residues.

This clonotype has a handful of counts. The chain carries TRBV6-2 or TRBV6-3 and TRBJ2-3; TRBD2 matches 9 bases. Germline assignment: CDR1 MNHEY and CDR2 SVGEGT. CDR3 length: 17 amino acids. The junction had 15 bases not matched to a gene; V was cut back by 6 bases and J by 5 bases. The chain's CDR3 is CASSQPGAGGVVDTQYF. CDR3 DNA: TGTGCCAGCAGCCAACCAGGTGCGGGAGGGGTAGTAGATACGCAGTATTTT.

The rearrangement joins TRBV6-1 to TRBJ2-6, with TRBD1 matching 8 bases. Germline V gene data show CDR1 as MNHNS and CDR2 as SASEGT. V shed 6 bases and J 4 bases; nucleotides not matched to a gene: 5. The CDR3 is 15 residues long. The CDR3 loop reads CASSTGGLGANVLTF. The CDR3 coding sequence is TGTGCCAGCAGCACAGGGGGTTTGGGGGCCAACGTCCTGACTTTC.

This clonotype occurred a few times. The rearrangement joins TRBV12-3 or TRBV12-4 to TRBJ1-2, with 9 bases fitting TRBD1. The CDR3 runs to 15 residues. V lost 6 bases to trimming and J lost 4 bases; unmatched junction nucleotides: 9. The CDR3 is CASSDRGKSRYGYTF. CDR3 DNA sequence: TGTGCCAGCAGCGACAGGGGGAAGTCTCGCTATGGCTACACCTTC.

Regarding this clonotype: Since a much larger clone is just one base distant, this may be a read error. No conserved phenylalanine or tryptophan is present at the end of the CDR3, so a read error is the likely explanation. V gene TRBV28 combines with J gene TRBJ1-2, with 7 bases aligning to TRBD1. V gave up 5 bases and J gave up 5 bases; unmatched junction bases: 8. The CDR3 extends over 14 amino acids. Germline V gene lookup returns CDR1 MDHEN and CDR2 SYDVKM. The CDR3 bases are TGTGCCAGCAGTATTTTACAGGGGCCATATGGCTACACCCTC. It codes for CASSILQGPYGYTL.

The V call is TRBV6-1, the J call TRBJ2-5, with D possibly TRBD1 on 6 matching bases. Per germline, CDR1 MNHNS and CDR2 SASEGT. This CDR3 has 15 residues. V gave up 4 bases and J gave up 4 bases, with 16 bases separating them. CDR3 coding DNA: TGTGCCAGCAGTGTCGGAAATAGAGGGGGAGAGACCCAGTACTTC. The encoded protein is CASSVGNRGGETQYF.

Points on this clonotype: A junction boundary mismatches the germline segment, possibly from a read error. The V call is TRBV13, the J call TRBJ2-3; TRBD2 aligns across 9 bases. Germline V gene lookup returns CDR1 PRHDT and CDR2 FYEKMQ (reference sequence). CDR3 size: 15 residues. CDR3 nucleotides: TGTGCCAGCAGGTTAGCGGGGGTGAAGACAGATACGCAGTATTTT. Protein: CASRLAGVKTDTQYF.

The chain is built from TRBV29-1 and TRBJ1-2; TRBD1 might be the D (5 bases). Germline V CDR1 and CDR2: SQVTM, ANQGSEA. The length of the CDR3 is 20 residues. V was pared by 0 bases and J by 1 base, with 27 bases between. CDR3 protein: CSVEDYWETDLAKNNYGYTF. Written as DNA, the CDR3 is TGCAGCGTTGAAGATTACTGGGAGACAGACCTCGCGAAAAATAACTATGGCTACACCTTC.

The chain uses TRBV29-1 and TRBJ1-1, with 9 nucleotides matching TRBD1. V lost 7 bases to trimming and J lost 4 bases; unmatched junction nucleotides: 4. CDR1 SQVTM and CDR2 ANQGSEA come from the germline V gene. This CDR3 region has 12 residues. In nucleotides, the CDR3 is TGCAGCGGTGACAGGGGGAGCACTGAAGCTTTCTTT. It codes for CSGDRGSTEAFF.

The rearrangement links TRBV5-4 to TRBJ2-6, with TRBD1 identical over 9 bases. The ends lost 3 bases at V and 0 bases at J; junction bases unmatched: 13. The CDR3 totals 20 residues. The germline gives CDR1 SGHNT, CDR2 YYREEE (reference sequence). In nucleotides, the CDR3 is TGTGCCAGCAGCTCGGACGGGGGACAGGGTTTAGGCTCTGGGGCCAACGTCCTGACTTTC. Its protein product is CASSSDGGQGLGSGANVLTF.

This clonotype was seen many times. The chain links TRBV3-1 to TRBJ1-4; D not certain. The germline V gene encodes CDR1 LGHDT and CDR2 YNNKEL (reference sequence). Trimming removed 5 bases from V and 8 bases from J, with 9 bases in between. The CDR3 is 12 amino acids. The CDR3 nucleotides read TGTGCCAGCAGCAAAGGGCGGGAAAAACTGTTTTTT. Protein sequence: CASSKGREKLFF.

Only a few counts were recorded for this clonotype. The V gene is TRBV24-1, the J gene TRBJ1-1; 7 nucleotides agree with TRBD1. Per germline, CDR1 KGHDR and CDR2 SFDVKD. There are 13 residues in the CDR3. J lost 6 bases, V lost 1 base, and 1 base had no gene match. CDR3 in amino acids: CATSDFRGAEAFF. The CDR3 nucleotides read TGTGCCACCAGTGATTTCAGGGGGGCTGAAGCTTTCTTT.

The table lists this clonotype with a few counts. The chain combines TRBV6-9 with TRBJ2-3; D not resolved. CDR1 is MNHGY, CDR2 SVAAGI, per germline. There are 16 residues in the CDR3. V lost 4 bases, J lost 0 bases, and 14 bases lay in between. The CDR3 sequence is CASSSGFIGSTDTQYF. CDR3 bases: TGTGCCAGCAGTTCCGGGTTTATCGGGAGCACAGATACGCAGTATTTT.

This clonotype was seen a handful of times. The V call is TRBV4-1, the J call TRBJ1-2; TRBD1 might be the D (5 bases). The V end was cut by 3 bases, the J end by 0 bases, with 20 bases between. The CDR3 covers 18 residues. CDR1 and CDR2 (germline): MGHRA, YSYEKL. The CDR3: CASSQMEISDKPNYGYTF. CDR3 bases: TGCGCCAGCAGCCAGATGGAAATTTCGGACAAACCTAACTATGGCTACACCTTC.